This T cell receptor beta chain was identified during a study of T cell responses to AZD1222 COVID-19 vaccine. Broader study findings: Spike-spanning, vaccine-associated CD4 TCRs were dominant at 160-218 and 743-854. Clonal diversity may have been underestimated in mostly white British donors.

This clone was seen a few times. Its antigen remains unidentified. The data were produced by immunoSEQ multiplex PCR, yet TCRdb's version contains in-frame clones alone and is incomplete. The sample contains some 150,000 clones, more than 90% of which appear only once. This CDR3 has 15 residues. Trimming took 0 bases from V and 1 from J, leaving 7 bases between them. Germline CDR1 and CDR2: LNHNV and YYDKDF (reference sequence). This receptor was obtained from an adult in good health. The gene calls are TRBV15 and TRBJ1-5; weak D call: TRBD1 (5 bases). Here the sequenced sample was peripheral blood, taken on day 0 of AZD1222 vaccination. In DNA form, the CDR3 reads TGTGCCACCAGCAGAGAACAGGCCAGCAATCAGCCCCAGCATTTT. Translating gives CATSREQASNQPQHF.